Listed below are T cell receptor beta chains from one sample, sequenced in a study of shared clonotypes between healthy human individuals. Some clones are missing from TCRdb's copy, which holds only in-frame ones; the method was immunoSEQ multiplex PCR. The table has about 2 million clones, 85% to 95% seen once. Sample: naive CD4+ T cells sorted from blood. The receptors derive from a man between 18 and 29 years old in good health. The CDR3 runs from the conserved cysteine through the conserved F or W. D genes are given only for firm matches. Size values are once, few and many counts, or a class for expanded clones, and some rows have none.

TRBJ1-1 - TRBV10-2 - CASSESWWRQEIEAFF TGCGCCAGCAGTGAGTCGTGGTGGAGACAGGAGATTGAAGCTTTCTTT
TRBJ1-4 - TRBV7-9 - CASSSGDRGISEKLFF TGTGCCAGCAGCTCCGGGGATCGGGGAATAAGTGAAAAACTGTTTTTT
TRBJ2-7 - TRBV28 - CASSKTVSYEQYF TGTGCCAGCTCGAAGACTGTCTCCTACGAGCAGTACTTC
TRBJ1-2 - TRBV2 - CASSASTYGYTF TGTGCCAGCAGCGCCAGCACCTATGGCTACACCTTC
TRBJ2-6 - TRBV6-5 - CASSTLGIGANVLTF TGTGCCAGCAGTACCCTTGGGATTGGGGCCAACGTCCTGACTTTC
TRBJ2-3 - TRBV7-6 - CASSLGHLNTDTQYF TGTGCCAGCAGCTTAGGACACCTAAACACAGATACGCAGTATTTT
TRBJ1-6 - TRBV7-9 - CASSLESPTPLHF TGTGCCAGCAGCTTAGAAAGCCCGACTCCCCTCCACTTT
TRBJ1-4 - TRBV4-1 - CASSRLQLNEKLFF TGCGCCAGCAGCCGGCTTCAGCTTAATGAAAAACTGTTTTTT
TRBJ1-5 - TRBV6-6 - CASSGHNQPQHF TGTGCCAGCAGTGGTCATAATCAGCCCCAGCATTTT
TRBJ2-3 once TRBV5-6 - CASSIETGATDTQYF TGTGCCAGCAGTATAGAGACAGGTGCCACAGATACGCAGTATTTT
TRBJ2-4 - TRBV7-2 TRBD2 CASSLELAGTKNIQYF TGTGCCAGCAGCTTAGAACTAGCGGGAACCAAAAACATTCAGTACTTC
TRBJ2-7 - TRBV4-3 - CASSQYSGYEQYF TGCGCCAGCAGCCAGTACTCGGGTTACGAGCAGTACTTC
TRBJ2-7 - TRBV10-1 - CASTRGPGYEQYF TGCGCCAGCACCCGAGGTCCGGGTTACGAGCAGTACTTC
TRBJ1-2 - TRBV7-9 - CASSLAPPGGYTF TGTGCCAGCAGCTTAGCGCCTCCCGGGGGCTACACCTTC
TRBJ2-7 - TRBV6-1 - CAAPRGSSYEQYF TGTGCCGCCCCCCGGGGCAGTTCCTACGAGCAGTACTTC
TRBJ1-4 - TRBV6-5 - CASSRVGGEFEKLFF TGTGCCAGCAGTAGGGTGGGGGGAGAGTTTGAAAAACTGTTTTTT
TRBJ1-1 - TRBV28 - CASSLSPGRGAEAFF TGTGCCAGCAGTTTATCCCCGGGCCGAGGGGCTGAAGCTTTCTTT
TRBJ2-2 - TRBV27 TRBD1 CASSLTGGTGELFF TGTGCCAGCAGTTTAACAGGGGGCACCGGGGAGCTGTTTTTT
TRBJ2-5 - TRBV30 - CAWSEVQETQYF TGTGCCTGGAGTGAGGTCCAAGAGACCCAGTACTTC
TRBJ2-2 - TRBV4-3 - CASSQETDNTGELFF TGCGCCAGCAGCCAAGAGACGGATAACACCGGGGAGCTGTTTTTT
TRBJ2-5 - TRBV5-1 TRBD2 CASSLSGSSETQYF TGCGCCAGCAGCCTTAGCGGGAGCTCAGAGACCCAGTACTTC